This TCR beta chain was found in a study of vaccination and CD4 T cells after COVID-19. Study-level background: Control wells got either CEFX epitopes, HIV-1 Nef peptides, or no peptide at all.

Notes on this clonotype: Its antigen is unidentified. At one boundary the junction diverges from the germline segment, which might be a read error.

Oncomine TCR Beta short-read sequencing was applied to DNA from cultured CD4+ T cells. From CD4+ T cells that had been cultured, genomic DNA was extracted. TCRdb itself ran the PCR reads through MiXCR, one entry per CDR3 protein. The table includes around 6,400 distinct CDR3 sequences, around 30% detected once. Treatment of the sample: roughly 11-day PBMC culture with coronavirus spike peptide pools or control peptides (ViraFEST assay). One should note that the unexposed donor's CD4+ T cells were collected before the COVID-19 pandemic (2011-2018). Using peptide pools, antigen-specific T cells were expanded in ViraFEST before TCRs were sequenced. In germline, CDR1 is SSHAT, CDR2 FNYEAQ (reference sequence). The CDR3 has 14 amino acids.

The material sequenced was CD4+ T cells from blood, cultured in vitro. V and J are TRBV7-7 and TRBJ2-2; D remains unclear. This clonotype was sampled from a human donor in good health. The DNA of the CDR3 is TGTGCTAGCAGCCCCTCGCGGAACACCGGGGAGCTGTTTTTT. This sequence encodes CASSPSRNTGELFF.